The 6 T cell receptor beta chains given below trace back to one sample, sequenced in a study of blood T cell dynamics during melanoma immunotherapy. The repertoire was sequenced with immunoSEQ multiplex PCR; TCRdb's copy has only in-frame clones and lacks some. The sample contains fewer than 15,000 clones, approximately 90% of which appear only once. Time point denoted: week 3, after first cycle of checkpoint inhibitor. The sample in question was blood, obtained from a patient treated with checkpoint blockade. These TCRs come from a human donor with melanoma.

The chain uses TRBV7-9 and TRBJ2-5; D call uncertain. Per germline, CDR1 SEHNR and CDR2 FQNEAQ (reference sequence). V was trimmed by 7 bases and J by 2 bases, leaving 5 bases between them. The CDR3 totals 11 residues. Written as DNA, the CDR3 is TGTGCCAGCACACCTCAAGAGACCCAGTACTTC. This gives the protein CASTPQETQYF.

This clone has only a few counts. This chain connects TRBV6-4 to TRBJ2-1; 7 bases line up with TRBD2. The CDR3 consists of 14 residues. The germline gives CDR1 MRHNA, CDR2 SNTAGT. J gave up 7 bases and V 1 base, and 4 bases lay outside the gene matches. CDR3 nucleotide sequence: TGTGCCAGCAGTGACTGGGGACTATCTAATGAGCAGTTCTTC. Translated, it gives CASSDWGLSNEQFF.

The gene calls are TRBV11-3 and TRBJ1-1; D uncertain. CDR1 SGHNT and CDR2 YENEEA come from the germline V gene. This CDR3 has 15 amino acids. The V end was cut by 1 base, the J end by 0 bases, with 9 bases between. The CDR3: CASSLGEALNTEAFF. CDR3 in DNA: TGTGCCAGCAGCTTAGGAGAGGCGTTGAACACTGAAGCTTTCTTT.

The chain has TRBV19 and TRBJ2-7, with a weak D call TRBD2 (6 bases). Germline CDR1 is LNHDA and CDR2 is SQIVND (reference sequence). Trimming took 5 bases from V and 2 from J, leaving 10 bases between them. This CDR3 spans 13 amino acids. CDR3 amino acids: CASSLRDPYEQYF. CDR3 nucleotide sequence: TGTGCCAGTAGTCTGCGGGACCCCTACGAGCAGTACTTC. Full variable domain (missing parts from reference TRBV19 and TRBJ2-7): DGGITQSPKYLFRKEGQNVTLSCEQNLNHDAMYWYRQDPGQGLRLIYYSQIVNDFQKGDIAEGYSVSREKKESFPLTVTSAQKNPTAFYLCASSLRDPYEQYFGPGTRLTVT.

The chain joins TRBV27 to TRBJ2-7; TRBD1 matches 9 bases. CDR3 length: 16 residues. Germline CDR1 reads MNHEY; CDR2 reads SMNVEV (reference sequence). The V gene end was trimmed by 4 bases and the J gene end by 4 bases; junction bases not matched to a gene: 11. CDR3 residues: CASSSWGGTGLYEQYF. In DNA, the CDR3 is TGTGCCAGCAGTTCCTGGGGGGGGACAGGGTTGTACGAGCAGTACTTC.

CDR3 amino acids: CASSFGGRNEQFF. The CDR3 nucleotides are TGTGCCAGCAGTTTCGGAGGGAGAAATGAGCAGTTCTTC. The rearrangement links TRBV27 to TRBJ2-1; tentative D call: TRBD2 (6 bases). Trimming pared 3 bases from V and 7 bases from J, leaving 10 bases between. From germline, CDR1 is MNHEY and CDR2 SMNVEV (reference sequence). The CDR3 has 13 amino acids.